Listed below are T cell receptor beta chains from one sample, sequenced in a study of blood T cell repertoires in COVID-19. Repertoires were generated with immunoSEQ multiplex PCR, while TCRdb's copy carries only in-frame clones and drops some. The table records about 230,000 clones, 80% to 90% of them present only once. The specimen sequenced was PBMCs or T cells enriched from blood (not recorded which). Source of these receptors: a woman in her forties or fifties in a cohort exposed to, infected with or recovered from COVID-19 (not recorded which). CDR3s include the opening cysteine and the closing phenylalanine or tryptophan.

v_call	j_call	cdr3_aa
TRBV29-1	TRBJ2-7	CSVEQGSYEQYF
TRBV7-3	TRBJ2-7	CASSLSGGASVEQYF
TRBV30	TRBJ2-6	CAWKPPGHLLRAGANVLTF
TRBV19	TRBJ1-1	CASNTGFTTEAFF
TRBV11-2	TRBJ1-5	CASSSGTGESQPQHF
TRBV4-1	TRBJ1-1	CASSQDVEALEAFF
TRBV11-3	TRBJ2-1	CASSRGGGQQGNEQFF
TRBV15	TRBJ1-4	CATSRDILGGGEKLFF
TRBV3-1/TRBV3-2	TRBJ1-2	CASSHPPGQGIYGYTF
TRBV20-1	TRBJ1-6	CSASQGTPLHF
TRBV20-1	TRBJ1-4	CSASFYESSEKLFF
TRBV5-6	TRBJ2-7	CASSPGRGSYEQYF
TRBV4-3	TRBJ2-1	CASSQSWRGGYNEQFF